This note documents a single T cell receptor (beta chain) sequence. Its antigen remains unidentified. Base qualities are missing; no much larger clone stands one base away. The instrument was an Illumina NovaSeq 6000. cDNA libraries for TCRalpha and TCRbeta were prepared by 5'RACE using constant-segment primers, with sample barcodes and unique molecular identifiers added. RNA was extracted from every sample with Trizol reagent. Amplification of the libraries took two PCR steps, and the second step added a second sample barcode plus Illumina TruSeq adapters. Sequencing of the libraries was done on an Illumina NovaSeq, producing 2 x 150 bp paired-end reads. Per the authors' processing: Reads were demultiplexed and collapsed into UMI-guided consensus sequences with migec v1.2.7. Using mixcr v2.1.11, UMI consensuses were aligned to TRA and TRB V and J templates and then assembled into clonotypes. A clonotype was counted as expanded or contracted only if both edgeR and NoisET called the change significant, with noise models trained on biological replicates. For edgeR calls, the thresholds were a false discovery rate-adjusted p below 0.01 and a log2 fold-change of 1. As an exploratory analysis of dynamics, max-normalized trajectories of the 1000 most abundant clonotypes were examined with PCA combined with hierarchical clustering. The CD4 or CD8 phenotype of responding clones was assigned using the separately sequenced CD4+ and CD8+ repertoires. Clones were called with MiXCR by TCRdb after fastp trimmed the public reads at Q25, and only in-frame beta chains were retained. Rows merge per CDR3 protein into single entries with the most common DNA and genes. The authors' filters were not applied to this entry. A total of roughly 620,000 distinct CDR3 sequences appear in this sample, 15% to 20% of them only once. Around 12% of the sample rests with the top ten.

Ficoll-Paque density gradient centrifugation was used to isolate PBMCs. V loses 5 bases of germline sequence and J loses 4 bases, and the interval between the two ends is 13 bases. The CDR3 goes from the cysteine to the phenylalanine over 14 residues. Only the CDR3 DNA stays, 42 bases, in frame from base 1. The data were taken from a study of T-cell memory formation after mild COVID-19 (dated by TCRdb to about 2021). About the full investigation: Most TCR sequence clusters were specific to one of the two donors. The cohort comprised two young, previously healthy adult volunteers, one female and one male. T-cell clones expanding and contracting after mild COVID-19 in a couple of donors were tracked by longitudinal TCRalpha and TCRbeta repertoire sequencing.

General conclusions and limits of the study: Clones contracting from day 15 to 85 had balanced CD4/CD8 phenotypes, while a second wave expanding from day 15 to 37 was biased towards CD4+. Only a couple of mild cases were covered by the study, and larger cohorts that include severe cases with pre-infection samples were considered necessary. Some responding clones were found in pre-infection memory, which suggests that pre-existing cross-reactive memory T cells took part in the SARS-CoV-2 response. Whether the second-wave clones peaking on day 37 were SARS-CoV-2 specific was not confirmed. Contracting CD4+ clones were found mainly in CM and EM memory subsets, while CD8+ clones were enriched in EMRA.

Sequenced: PBMCs or a T cell subset sorted from them (not recorded which). The rearranged chain carries TRBV12-3 or TRBV12-4 and TRBJ2-3; TRBD2 is a possible D gene, resting on 6 matching bases. This clonotype was obtained from an adult woman who had mild COVID-19 (a few samples of this study predate the infection). The sample titles of this study are shuffled in the database, so cell type and time point are left out; the donor was told from shared clones. The CDR3 in this case is CASSPLAQADTQYF. Here is the DNA: TGTGCCAGCAGTCCCCTAGCGCAGGCAGATACGCAGTATTTT.